This TCR beta chain was profiled in a study of OX40 agonist ivuxolimab in advanced cancers. The V gene lost 3 bases and the J gene lost 3 bases, with 15 bases spanning the gap. The V gene's germline CDR1 is MNHNS and CDR2 SASEGT. This CDR3 contains 17 residues. TCRdb keeps only in-frame clones here, not all; method: immunoSEQ multiplex PCR. The repertoire holds approximately 100,000 clones, with about 91% as singletons. The input for sequencing was CD4+ or CD8+ T cells sorted from blood, taken in a trial of the OX40 agonist ivuxolimab. This TCR derives from an adult with an advanced solid tumor such as melanoma, head and neck, liver or kidney cancer. V is TRBV6-1 and J is TRBJ2-6, with D possibly matching TRBD2 (5 bases). The CDR3 DNA reads TGTGCCAGCAGTGATAAGCTAGCCTCAGGTGGGGCCAACGTCCTGACTTTC. Translation: CASSDKLASGGANVLTF.